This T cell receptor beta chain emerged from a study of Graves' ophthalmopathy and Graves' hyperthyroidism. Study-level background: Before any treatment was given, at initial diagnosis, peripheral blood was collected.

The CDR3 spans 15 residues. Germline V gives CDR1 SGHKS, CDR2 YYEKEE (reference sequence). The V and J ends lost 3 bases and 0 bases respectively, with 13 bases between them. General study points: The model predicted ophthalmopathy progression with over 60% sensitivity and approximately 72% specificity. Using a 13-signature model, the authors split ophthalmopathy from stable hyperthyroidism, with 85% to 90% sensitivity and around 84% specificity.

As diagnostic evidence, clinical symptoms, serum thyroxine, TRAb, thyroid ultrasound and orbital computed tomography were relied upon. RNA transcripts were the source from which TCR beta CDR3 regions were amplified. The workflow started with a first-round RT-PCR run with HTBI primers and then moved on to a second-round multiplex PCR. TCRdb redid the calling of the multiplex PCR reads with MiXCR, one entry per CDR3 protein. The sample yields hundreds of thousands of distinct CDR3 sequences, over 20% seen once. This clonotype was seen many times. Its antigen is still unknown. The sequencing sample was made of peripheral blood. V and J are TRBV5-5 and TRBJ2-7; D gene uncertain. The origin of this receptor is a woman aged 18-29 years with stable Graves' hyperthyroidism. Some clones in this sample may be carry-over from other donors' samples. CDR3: CASSWRGASSYEQYF. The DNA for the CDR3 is TGTGCCAGCAGCTGGCGCGGAGCCAGCTCCTACGAGCAGTACTTC.